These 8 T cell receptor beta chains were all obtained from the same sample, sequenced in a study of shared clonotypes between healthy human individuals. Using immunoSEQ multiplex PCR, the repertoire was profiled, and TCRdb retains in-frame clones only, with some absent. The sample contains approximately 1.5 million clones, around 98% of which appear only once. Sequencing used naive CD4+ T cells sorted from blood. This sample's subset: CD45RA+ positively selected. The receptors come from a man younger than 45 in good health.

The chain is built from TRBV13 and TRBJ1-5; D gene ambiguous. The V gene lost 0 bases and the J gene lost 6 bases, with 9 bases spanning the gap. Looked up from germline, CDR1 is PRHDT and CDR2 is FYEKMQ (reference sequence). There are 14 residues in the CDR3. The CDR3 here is CASSLGLRVQPQHF. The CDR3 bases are TGTGCCAGCAGCTTAGGCCTGAGGGTTCAGCCCCAGCATTTT.

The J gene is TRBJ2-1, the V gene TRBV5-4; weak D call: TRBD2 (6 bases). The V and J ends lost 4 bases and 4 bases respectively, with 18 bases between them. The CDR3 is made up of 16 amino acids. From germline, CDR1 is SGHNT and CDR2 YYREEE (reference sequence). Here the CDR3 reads CASSLNSGRTYNEQFF. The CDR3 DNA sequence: TGTGCCAGCAGCCTTAACAGTGGGAGGACTTACAATGAGCAGTTCTTC.

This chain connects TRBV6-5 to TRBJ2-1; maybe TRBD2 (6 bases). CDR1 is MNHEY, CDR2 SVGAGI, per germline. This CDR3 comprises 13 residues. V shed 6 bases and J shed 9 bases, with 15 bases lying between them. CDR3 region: CASSPPPGGEQFF. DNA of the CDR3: TGTGCCAGCAGCCCTCCGCCCGGGGGTGAGCAGTTCTTC.

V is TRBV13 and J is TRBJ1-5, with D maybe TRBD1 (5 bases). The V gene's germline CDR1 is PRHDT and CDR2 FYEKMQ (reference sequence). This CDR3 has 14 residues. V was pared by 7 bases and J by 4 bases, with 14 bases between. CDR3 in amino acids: CASTLGGRNQPQHF. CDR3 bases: TGTGCCAGCACCCTGGGGGGGAGGAATCAGCCCCAGCATTTT.

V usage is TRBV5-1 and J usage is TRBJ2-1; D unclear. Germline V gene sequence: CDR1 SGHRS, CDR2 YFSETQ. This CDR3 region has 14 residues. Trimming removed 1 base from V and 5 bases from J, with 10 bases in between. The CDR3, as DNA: TGCGCCAGCAGCTTGAGTCAGGACCACAATGAGCAGTTCTTC. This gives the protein CASSLSQDHNEQFF.

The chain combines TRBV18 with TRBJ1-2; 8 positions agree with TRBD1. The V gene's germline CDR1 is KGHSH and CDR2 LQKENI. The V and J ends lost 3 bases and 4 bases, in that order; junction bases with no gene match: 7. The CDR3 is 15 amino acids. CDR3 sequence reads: CASSPLQGARYGYTF. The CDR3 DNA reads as TGTGCCAGCTCACCGCTCCAGGGGGCGCGCTATGGCTACACCTTC.

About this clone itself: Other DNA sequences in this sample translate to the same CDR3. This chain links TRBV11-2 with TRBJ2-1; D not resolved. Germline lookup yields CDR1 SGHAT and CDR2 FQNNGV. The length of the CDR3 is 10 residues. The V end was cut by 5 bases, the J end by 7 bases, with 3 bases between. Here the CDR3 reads CASSRNEQFF. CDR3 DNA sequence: TGTGCCAGCAGCCGTAATGAGCAGTTCTTC.

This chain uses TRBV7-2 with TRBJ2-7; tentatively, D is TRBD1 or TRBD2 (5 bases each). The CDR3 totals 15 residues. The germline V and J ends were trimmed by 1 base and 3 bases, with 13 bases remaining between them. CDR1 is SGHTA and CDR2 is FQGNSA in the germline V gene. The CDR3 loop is CASSLGGTKSYEQYF. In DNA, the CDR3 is TGTGCCAGCAGCTTAGGGGGGACGAAAAGCTACGAGCAGTACTTC.